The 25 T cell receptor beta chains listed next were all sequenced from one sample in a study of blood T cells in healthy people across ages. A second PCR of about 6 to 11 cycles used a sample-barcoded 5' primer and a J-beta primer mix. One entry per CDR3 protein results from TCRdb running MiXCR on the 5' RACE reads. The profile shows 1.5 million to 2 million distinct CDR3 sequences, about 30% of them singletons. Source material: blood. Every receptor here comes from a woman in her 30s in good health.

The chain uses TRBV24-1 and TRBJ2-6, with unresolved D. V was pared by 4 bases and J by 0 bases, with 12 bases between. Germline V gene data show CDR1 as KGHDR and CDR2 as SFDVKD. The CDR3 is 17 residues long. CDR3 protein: CATSDARRFSGANVLTF. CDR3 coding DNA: TGTGCCACCAGTGACGCCAGACGCTTCTCTGGGGCCAACGTCCTGACTTTC.

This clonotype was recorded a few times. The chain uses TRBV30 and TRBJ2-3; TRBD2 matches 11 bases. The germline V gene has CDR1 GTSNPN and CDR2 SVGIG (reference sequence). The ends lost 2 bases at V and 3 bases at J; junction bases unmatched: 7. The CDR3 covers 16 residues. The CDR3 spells CAWSRASGGRTDTQYF. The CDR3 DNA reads TGTGCCTGGAGTCGGGCTAGCGGGGGGCGTACAGATACGCAGTATTTT.

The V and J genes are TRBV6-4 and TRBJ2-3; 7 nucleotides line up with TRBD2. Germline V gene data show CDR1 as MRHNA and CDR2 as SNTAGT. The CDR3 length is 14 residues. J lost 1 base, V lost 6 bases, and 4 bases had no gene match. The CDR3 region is CASRDAGGTDTQYF. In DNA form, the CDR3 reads TGTGCCAGCAGGGATGCGGGGGGCACAGATACGCAGTATTTT.

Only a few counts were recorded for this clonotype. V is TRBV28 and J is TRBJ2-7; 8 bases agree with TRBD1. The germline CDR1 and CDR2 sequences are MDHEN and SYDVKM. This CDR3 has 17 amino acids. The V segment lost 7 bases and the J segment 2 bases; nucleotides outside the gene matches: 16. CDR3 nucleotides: TGTGCCAGCACCTCAACCAGGGGGCGCCAGGGTACCTACGAGCAGTACTTC. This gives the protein CASTSTRGRQGTYEQYF.

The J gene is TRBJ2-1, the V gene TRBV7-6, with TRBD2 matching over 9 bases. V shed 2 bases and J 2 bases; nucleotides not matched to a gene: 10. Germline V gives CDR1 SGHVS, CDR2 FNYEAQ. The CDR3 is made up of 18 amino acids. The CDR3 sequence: CASSLRTGSGSPYNEQFF. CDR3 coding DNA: TGTGCCAGCAGCTTACGTACGGGTAGCGGGAGCCCCTACAATGAGCAGTTCTTC.

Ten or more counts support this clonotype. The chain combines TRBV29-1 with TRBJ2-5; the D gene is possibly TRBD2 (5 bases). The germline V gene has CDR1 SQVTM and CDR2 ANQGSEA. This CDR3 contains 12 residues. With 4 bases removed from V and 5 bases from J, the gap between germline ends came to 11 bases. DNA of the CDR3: TGCAGCGTTGGAGGGAAGGGTGAGACCCAGTACTTC. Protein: CSVGGKGETQYF.

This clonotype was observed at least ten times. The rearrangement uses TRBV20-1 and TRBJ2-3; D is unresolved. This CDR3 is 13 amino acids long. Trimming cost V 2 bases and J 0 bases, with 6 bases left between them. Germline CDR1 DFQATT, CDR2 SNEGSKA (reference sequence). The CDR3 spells CSARYTSTDTQYF. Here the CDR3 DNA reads TGCAGTGCTAGATACACTAGCACAGATACGCAGTATTTT.

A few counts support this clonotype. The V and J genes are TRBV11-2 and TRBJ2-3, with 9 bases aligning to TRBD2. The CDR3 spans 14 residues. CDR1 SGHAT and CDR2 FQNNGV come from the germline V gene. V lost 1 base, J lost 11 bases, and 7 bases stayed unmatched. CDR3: CASSLGGLAEKQYF. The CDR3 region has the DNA TGTGCCAGCAGCTTAGGGGGACTAGCCGAAAAGCAGTATTTT.

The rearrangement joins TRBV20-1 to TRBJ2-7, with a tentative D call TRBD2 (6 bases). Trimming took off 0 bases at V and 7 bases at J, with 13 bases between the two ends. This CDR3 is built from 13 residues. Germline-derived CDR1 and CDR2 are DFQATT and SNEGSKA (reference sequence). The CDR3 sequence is CSAREDLGGEQYF. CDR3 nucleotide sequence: TGCAGTGCTAGAGAGGACCTTGGGGGGGAGCAGTACTTC.

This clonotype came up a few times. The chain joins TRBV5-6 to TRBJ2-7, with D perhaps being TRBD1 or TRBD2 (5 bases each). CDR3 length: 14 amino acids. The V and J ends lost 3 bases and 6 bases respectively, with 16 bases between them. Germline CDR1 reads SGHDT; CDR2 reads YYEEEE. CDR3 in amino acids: CASSWGQVRGEQYF. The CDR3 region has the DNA TGTGCCAGCAGCTGGGGCCAGGTTCGGGGCGAGCAGTACTTC.

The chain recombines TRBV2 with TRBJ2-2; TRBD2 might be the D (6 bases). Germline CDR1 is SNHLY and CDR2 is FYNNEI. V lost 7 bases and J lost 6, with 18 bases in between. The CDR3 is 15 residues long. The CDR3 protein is CASTQREVGPGELFF. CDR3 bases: TGTGCCAGCACCCAAAGGGAGGTTGGGCCCGGGGAGCTGTTTTTT.

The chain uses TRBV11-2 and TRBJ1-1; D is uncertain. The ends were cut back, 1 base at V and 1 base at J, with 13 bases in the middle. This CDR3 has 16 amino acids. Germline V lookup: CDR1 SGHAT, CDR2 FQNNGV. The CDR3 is CASSLVSGLRNTEAFF. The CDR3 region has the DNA TGTGCCAGCAGCTTAGTCTCGGGCCTACGGAACACTGAAGCTTTCTTT.

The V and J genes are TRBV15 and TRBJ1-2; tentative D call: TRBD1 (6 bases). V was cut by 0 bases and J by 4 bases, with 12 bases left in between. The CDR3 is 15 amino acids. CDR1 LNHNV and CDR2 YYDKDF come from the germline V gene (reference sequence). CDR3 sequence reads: CATSRDWQGIYGYTF. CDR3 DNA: TGTGCCACCAGCAGAGATTGGCAGGGGATCTATGGCTACACCTTC.

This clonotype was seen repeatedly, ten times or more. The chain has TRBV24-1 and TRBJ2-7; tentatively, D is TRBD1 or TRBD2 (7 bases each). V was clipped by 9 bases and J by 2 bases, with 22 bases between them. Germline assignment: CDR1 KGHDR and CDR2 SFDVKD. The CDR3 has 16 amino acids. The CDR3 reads CATAPGGRTRTYEQYF. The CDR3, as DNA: TGTGCCACCGCCCCAGGGGGAAGGACTAGGACCTACGAGCAGTACTTC.

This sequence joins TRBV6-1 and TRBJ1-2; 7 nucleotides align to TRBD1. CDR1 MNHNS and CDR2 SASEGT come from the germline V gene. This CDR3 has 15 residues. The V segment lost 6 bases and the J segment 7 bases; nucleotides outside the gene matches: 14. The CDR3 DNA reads TGTGCCAGCAGAGACCAGGGGGTGGAAATACGTGGCTACACCTTC. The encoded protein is CASRDQGVEIRGYTF.

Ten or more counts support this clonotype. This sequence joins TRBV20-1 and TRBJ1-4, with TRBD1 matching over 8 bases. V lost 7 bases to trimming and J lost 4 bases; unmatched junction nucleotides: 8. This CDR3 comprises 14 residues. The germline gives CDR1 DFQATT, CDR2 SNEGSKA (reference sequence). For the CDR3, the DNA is TGCAGTGTCGGACAGGGAAGTATTAATGAAAAACTGTTTTTT. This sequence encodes CSVGQGSINEKLFF.

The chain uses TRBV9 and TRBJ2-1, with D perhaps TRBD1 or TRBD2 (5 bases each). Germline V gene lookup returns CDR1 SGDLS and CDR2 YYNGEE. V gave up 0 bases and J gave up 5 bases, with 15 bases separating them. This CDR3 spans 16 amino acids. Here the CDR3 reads CASSVDRSGRHNEQFF. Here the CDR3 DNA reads TGTGCCAGCAGCGTAGACAGGTCGGGGAGACACAATGAGCAGTTCTTC.

In DNA form, the CDR3 reads TGCAGTGCTAGAGATCGGGACGGAGGCTACACCTTC. This codes for CSARDRDGGYTF. The rearrangement joins TRBV20-1 to TRBJ1-2, with a tentative D call TRBD1 (5 bases). V lost 0 bases, J lost 8 bases, and 10 bases lay in between. The CDR3 consists of 12 residues. Germline V CDR1 and CDR2: DFQATT, SNEGSKA (reference sequence).

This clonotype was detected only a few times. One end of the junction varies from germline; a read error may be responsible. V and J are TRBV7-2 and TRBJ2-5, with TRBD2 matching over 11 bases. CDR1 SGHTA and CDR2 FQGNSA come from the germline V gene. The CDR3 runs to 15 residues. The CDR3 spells CANSRTSGSLETQYF. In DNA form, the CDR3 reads TGTGCCAACAGCAGGACTAGCGGGTCCTTAGAGACCCAGTACTTC.

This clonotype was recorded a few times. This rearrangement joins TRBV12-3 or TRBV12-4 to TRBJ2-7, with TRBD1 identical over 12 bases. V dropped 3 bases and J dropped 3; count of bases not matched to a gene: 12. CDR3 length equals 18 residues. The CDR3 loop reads CASSFGDRGPKARYEQYF. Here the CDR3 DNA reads TGTGCCAGCAGTTTCGGGGACAGGGGGCCCAAAGCCCGCTACGAGCAGTACTTC.

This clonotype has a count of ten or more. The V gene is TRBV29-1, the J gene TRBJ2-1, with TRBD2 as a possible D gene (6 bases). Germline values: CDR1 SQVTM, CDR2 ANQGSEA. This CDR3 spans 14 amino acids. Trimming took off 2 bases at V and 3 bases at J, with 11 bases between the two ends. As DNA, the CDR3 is TGCAGCGTTGAATTGTTTAGCGGCTACAATGAGCAGTTCTTC. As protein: CSVELFSGYNEQFF.

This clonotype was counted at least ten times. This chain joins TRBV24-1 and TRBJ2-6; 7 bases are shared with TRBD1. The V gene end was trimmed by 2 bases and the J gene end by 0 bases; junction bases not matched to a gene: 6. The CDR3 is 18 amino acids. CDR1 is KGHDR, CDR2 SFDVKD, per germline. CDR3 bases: TGTGCCACCAGTGATTCGGCAGGGGGATTCTCTGGGGCCAACGTCCTGACTTTC. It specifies CATSDSAGGFSGANVLTF.

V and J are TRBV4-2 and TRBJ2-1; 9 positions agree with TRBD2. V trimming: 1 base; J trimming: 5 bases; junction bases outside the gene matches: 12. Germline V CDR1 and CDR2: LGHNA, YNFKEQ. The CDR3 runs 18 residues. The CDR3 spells CASSQGFALAGTDNEQFF. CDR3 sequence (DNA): TGTGCCAGCAGCCAAGGTTTCGCTCTAGCGGGGACGGACAATGAGCAGTTCTTC.

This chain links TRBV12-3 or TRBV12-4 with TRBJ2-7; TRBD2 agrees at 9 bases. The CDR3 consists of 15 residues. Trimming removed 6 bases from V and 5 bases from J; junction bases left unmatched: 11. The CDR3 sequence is CASSRAGTSSHEQYF. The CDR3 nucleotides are TGTGCCAGCAGCCGCGCCGGGACTAGCTCTCACGAGCAGTACTTC.

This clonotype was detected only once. The CDR3 loop reads CASSAVAGGGYEQYF. The CDR3 bases are TGTGCCAGCAGCGCCGTAGCGGGAGGAGGGTACGAGCAGTACTTC. The chain employs TRBV11-2 and TRBJ2-7; 10 bases align to TRBD2. The CDR3 is 15 residues long. V shed 5 bases, J shed 4 bases, and the junction held 8 bases outside the gene matches. Per the germline V gene, CDR1 is SGHAT and CDR2 is FQNNGV.